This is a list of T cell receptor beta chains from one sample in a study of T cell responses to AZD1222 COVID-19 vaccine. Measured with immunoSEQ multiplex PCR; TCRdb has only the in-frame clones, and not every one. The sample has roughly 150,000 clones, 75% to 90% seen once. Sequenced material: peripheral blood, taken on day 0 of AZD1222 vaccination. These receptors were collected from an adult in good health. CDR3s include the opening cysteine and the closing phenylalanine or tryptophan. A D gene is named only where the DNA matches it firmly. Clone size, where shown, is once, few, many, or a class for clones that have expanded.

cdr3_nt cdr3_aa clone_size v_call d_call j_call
TGTGCCAGCAGCCAGGAGACAGGGGCGAGGAGTTTTGGTAGCTACACCTTC CASSQETGARSFGSYTF - TRBV3-1/TRBV3-2 TRBD1 TRBJ1-2
TGTGCCAGCAGCCAAGAGCAGGGGGCCTCGAATGAGCAGTTCTTC CASSQEQGASNEQFF - TRBV4-2 TRBD1 TRBJ2-1
TGTGCCACCAGTGATTTTGAACACGCTCAAGAGACCCAGTACTTC CATSDFEHAQETQYF - TRBV24-1 - TRBJ2-5
TGTGCCAGCAGCGTCATTGGTGCCGAGCAGTACTTC CASSVIGAEQYF - TRBV7-9 - TRBJ2-7
TGCGCCAGCAGCTTGGCTGGAGGGCGCTATGGCTACACCTTC CASSLAGGRYGYTF once TRBV5-1 - TRBJ1-2
TGTGCCAGCAGTTTTCACGTGACAGGGGATTACGAGCAGTACTTC CASSFHVTGDYEQYF - TRBV28 TRBD1 TRBJ2-7
TGTGCCATCAGTGAAAGGCAGACTAAGGCTGGAAACACCATATATTTT CAISERQTKAGNTIYF - TRBV10-3 - TRBJ1-3
TGTGCCAGCAGCAAAGATAGCGGGGGTTGGGGTGGGACGCAGTATTTT CASSKDSGGWGGTQYF - TRBV21-1 - TRBJ2-3
TGTGCCAGCAGTTTGATACAGGGTTTCAATCAGCCCCAGCATTTT CASSLIQGFNQPQHF once TRBV28 - TRBJ1-5
TGTGCCAGTAGTATGGGCACTGAACAGCGGAACTATGGCTACACCTTC CASSMGTEQRNYGYTF few TRBV19 - TRBJ1-2
TGTGCCAGCAGCGAACTCGGACATTCGAACACTGAAGCTTTCTTT CASSELGHSNTEAFF - TRBV7-9 - TRBJ1-1
TGTGCCAGCAGCTTAAATTCTGGCGAGCAGTACTTC CASSLNSGEQYF - TRBV7-2 - TRBJ2-7
TGTGCCAGCAGTGAAGTTGTCAAAAGCTCCTATAATTCACCCCTCCACTTT CASSEVVKSSYNSPLHF - TRBV6-1 - TRBJ1-6
TGTGCCAGCAGTTTCCAGGAGAGTAGCACAGATACGCAGTATTTT CASSFQESSTDTQYF - TRBV27 - TRBJ2-3
TGTGCCAGCAGCTTAGATGAGTCGGGGGAGCTGTTTTTT CASSLDESGELFF - TRBV11-3 - TRBJ2-2
TGTGCCAGCAGTTACTCGGGCACGCTCACGGGGGAGCTGTTTTTT CASSYSGTLTGELFF once TRBV6-5 - TRBJ2-2
TGTGCCAGCAGCCCCAGGGTTAACGGGCAGCCCCAGCATTTT CASSPRVNGQPQHF - TRBV3-1/TRBV3-2 - TRBJ1-5
TGCGCCAGCAGCTTGCAGGGGGCTTTTGGCGGGGAGCTGTTTTTT CASSLQGAFGGELFF - TRBV5-1 TRBD1 TRBJ2-2
TGTGCCAGCAGCCAAGTCGCCGATCAAGGCTCACCCCTCCACTTT CASSQVADQGSPLHF - TRBV4-2 - TRBJ1-6
TGTGCCAGCAGTACTCCTACAGGGCTTCAAACTGAAGCTTTCTTT CASSTPTGLQTEAFF - TRBV6-5 - TRBJ1-1
TGTGCCAGCAGCTCTCTACCCGGACAGGGGGGCTATGGCTACACCTTC CASSSLPGQGGYGYTF - TRBV5-5 TRBD1 TRBJ1-2
TGCGCCAGCAGCCACCAACAGGGGGCCAAAAACATTCAGTACTTC CASSHQQGAKNIQYF - TRBV4-1 TRBD1 TRBJ2-4
TGTGCCAGCAGCTTTCCTCTTGGGACATTAGCGGAAAACACCATATATTTT CASSFPLGTLAENTIYF - TRBV11-2 - TRBJ1-3
TGTGCCAGCAGCTTGGCCTTCCTAGCGGGGGCGGGAGATACGCAGTATTTT CASSLAFLAGAGDTQYF - TRBV5-4 TRBD2 TRBJ2-3
TGCGCCAGCAGCCGCGTACCGGGACAGGTTAATGAAAAACTGTTTTTT CASSRVPGQVNEKLFF - TRBV4-3 TRBD1 TRBJ1-4
TGTGCCAGCAGTAGACGAGCAGGGGGCAGGACTGAAGCTTTCTTT CASSRRAGGRTEAFF - TRBV2 TRBD1 TRBJ1-1